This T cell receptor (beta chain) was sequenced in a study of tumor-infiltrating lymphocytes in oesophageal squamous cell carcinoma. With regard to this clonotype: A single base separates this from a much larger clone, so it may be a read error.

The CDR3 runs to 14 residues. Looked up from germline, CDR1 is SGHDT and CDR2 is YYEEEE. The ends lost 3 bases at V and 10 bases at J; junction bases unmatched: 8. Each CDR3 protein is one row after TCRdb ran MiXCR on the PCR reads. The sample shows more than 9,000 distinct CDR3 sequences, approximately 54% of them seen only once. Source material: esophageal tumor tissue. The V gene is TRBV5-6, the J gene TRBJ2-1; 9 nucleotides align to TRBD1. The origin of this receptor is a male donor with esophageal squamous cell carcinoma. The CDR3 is CASSSRDRVGEQFF. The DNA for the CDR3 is TGTGCCAGCAGCTCCCGGGACAGGGTGGGCGAGCAGTTCTTC.